This paragraph reports one T cell receptor (beta chain). This specimen includes other DNA sequences encoding the same CDR3. The sample comes from a study of shared clonotypes between healthy human individuals. Method: immunoSEQ multiplex PCR; TCRdb's copy keeps in-frame clones and lacks some. This sample carries 950,000 to 1,200,000 clones, approximately 75% of them seen once, and the ten largest clones take 0.7% to 0.95%. Trimming took 0 bases from V and 1 from J, leaving 8 bases between them. This CDR3 spans 14 amino acids. Per germline, CDR1 SGDLS and CDR2 YYNGEE. The source is a man aged 18 to 29 in good health. Some clones in this sample may be carry-over from other donors' samples. Sequencing used memory CD4+ T cells from PBMCs. Subset denoted: CD45RA-negative fraction. This chain links TRBV9 with TRBJ2-7; no clear D. Here the CDR3 DNA reads TGTGCCAGCAGCGTAGCTACTGGTTCCTACGAGCAGTACTTC. Protein product: CASSVATGSYEQYF.